This TCR beta chain appears in the sequencing data of a study of T cell responses to AZD1222 COVID-19 vaccine. Sequencing was performed with immunoSEQ multiplex PCR; in TCRdb, only in-frame clones are kept and a portion is missing. Of some 92,000 clones in the sample, approximately 91% were seen once. This CDR3 is built from 18 residues. Trimming removed 2 bases from V and 4 bases from J; junction bases left unmatched: 7. Germline V gene data show CDR1 as SGDLS and CDR2 as YYNGEE. Points from the study as a whole: A mostly white British donor set with more females was recruited, and clonal diversity was possibly underestimated.

Worth noting for this clone: Its antigen is currently unknown.

V usage is TRBV9 and J usage is TRBJ2-2, with 14 bases matching TRBD2. The sequenced sample was peripheral blood, obtained on day 0 of AZD1222 vaccination. The clonotype comes from an adult in good health. CDR3 protein: CASSVVGLAGAGTGELFF. The DNA of the CDR3 is TGTGCCAGCAGCGTCGTGGGACTAGCGGGAGCGGGCACCGGGGAGCTGTTTTTT.